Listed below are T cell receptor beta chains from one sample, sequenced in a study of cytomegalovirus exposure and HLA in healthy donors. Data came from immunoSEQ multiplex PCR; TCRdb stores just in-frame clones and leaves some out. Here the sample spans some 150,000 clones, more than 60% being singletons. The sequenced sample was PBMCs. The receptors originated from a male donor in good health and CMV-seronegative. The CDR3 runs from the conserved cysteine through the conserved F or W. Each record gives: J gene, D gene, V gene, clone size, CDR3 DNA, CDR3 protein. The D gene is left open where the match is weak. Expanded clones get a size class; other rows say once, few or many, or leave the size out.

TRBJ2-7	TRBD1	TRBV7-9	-	TGTGCCAGCAGCCCGCGGACAGGGCGCGCGGGGGAGCAGTACTTC	CASSPRTGRAGEQYF
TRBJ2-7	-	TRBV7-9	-	TGTTCCAGCAGCTCTGACAGGTACCCCCCCTACGAGCAGTACTTC	CSSSSDRYPPYEQYF
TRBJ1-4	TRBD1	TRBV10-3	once	TGTGCCATCAGAGAGGGACAGCCTAATGAAAAACTGTTTTTT	CAIREGQPNEKLFF
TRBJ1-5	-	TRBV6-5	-	TGTGCCAGCAGTTCTCGCCTGAGCAGGGAGCCCCAGCATTTT	CASSSRLSREPQHF
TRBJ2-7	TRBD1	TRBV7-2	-	TGTGCCAGCAGCTCGACAGGGGGGTCCTACGAGCAGTACTTC	CASSSTGGSYEQYF
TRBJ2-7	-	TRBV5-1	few	TGCGCCAGCAGCTTGACGGCGACATCCTACGAGCAGTACTTC	CASSLTATSYEQYF
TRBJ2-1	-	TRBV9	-	TGTGCCAGCAGCGTAGATGGACTACACGACAATGAGCAGTTCTTC	CASSVDGLHDNEQFF
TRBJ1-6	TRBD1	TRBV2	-	TGTGCCAGCAGTGATACAGGGGGCGTATCACCCCTCCACTTT	CASSDTGGVSPLHF
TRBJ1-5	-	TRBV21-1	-	TGTGCCAGCGGGGGACAGGGGGACAATCAGCCCCAGCATTTT	CASGGQGDNQPQHF
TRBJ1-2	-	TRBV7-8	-	TGTGCCAGCAGCGAGGGGGTAGGCTATGGCTACACCTTC	CASSEGVGYGYTF
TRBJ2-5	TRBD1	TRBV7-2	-	TGTGCCAGCAGCGAGACAGGGTACCAAGAGACCCAGTACTTC	CASSETGYQETQYF
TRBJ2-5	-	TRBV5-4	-	TGTGCCAGCAGCTTGGAATGGGGGAGGCGAGAGACCCAGTACTTC	CASSLEWGRRETQYF
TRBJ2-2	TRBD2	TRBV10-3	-	TGTGCCATCAGTGAGCTAGCGGGGAACACCGGGGAGCTGTTTTTT	CAISELAGNTGELFF
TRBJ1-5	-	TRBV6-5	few	TGTGCCAGCAGTTCGGTGGACAGTTCCCACAATCAGCCCCAGCATTTT	CASSSVDSSHNQPQHF
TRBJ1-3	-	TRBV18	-	TGTGCCAGCTCGCAGGGCGGATCTGGAAACACCATATATTTT	CASSQGGSGNTIYF
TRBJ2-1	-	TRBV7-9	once	TGTTCCAGCACCTCTGAAGCGTTCCCGTTCTTC	CSSTSEAFPFF
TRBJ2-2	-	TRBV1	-	TGCACCAGCAGCCAAGGGACTAGCGGGAGGAGTGGCGGCACCGGGGAGCTGTTTTTT	CTSSQGTSGRSGGTGELFF
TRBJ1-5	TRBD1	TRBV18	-	TGTGCCAGCTCACCGGACAGGGCGGTTCAGCCCCAGCATTTT	CASSPDRAVQPQHF
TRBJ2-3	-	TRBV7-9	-	TGTGCCAGCAGCTTGTCAGGGTCAATTGGCACACATACGCAGTATTTT	CASSLSGSIGTHTQYF
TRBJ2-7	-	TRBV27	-	TGTGCCAGCAGTTCCTCGGGGGGACAAAGTTACTACGAGCAGTACTTC	CASSSSGGQSYYEQYF
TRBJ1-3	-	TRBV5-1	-	TGCGCCAGCAGCTTGGGACGGAGCCTACTTGGAAACACCATATATTTT	CASSLGRSLLGNTIYF
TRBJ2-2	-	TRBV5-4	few	TGTGCCAGCAGCCGGACAGACACCGGGGAGCTGTTTTTT	CASSRTDTGELFF
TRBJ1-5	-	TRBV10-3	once	TGTGCCATCAGTGGATACCCCCGCCGGGAACAGCATTTT	CAISGYPRREQHF
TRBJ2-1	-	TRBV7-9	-	TGTGCCAGCAGCTCTCAAATGACAGCGAGCTCCTACAATGAGCAGTTCTTC	CASSSQMTASSYNEQFF
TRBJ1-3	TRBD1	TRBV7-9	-	TGTGCCAGCAGCTCGGGACAGGGGGCGCCGGGAAACACCATATATTTT	CASSSGQGAPGNTIYF
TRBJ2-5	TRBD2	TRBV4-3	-	TGCGCCAGCAGCCAAATCGGGACTAGCGGGGTTCAAGAGACCCAGTACTTC	CASSQIGTSGVQETQYF
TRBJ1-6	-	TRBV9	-	TGTGCCAGCCGCGCCCAAGGGAGGGACGACAGTTATTCACCCCTCCACTTT	CASRAQGRDDSYSPLHF
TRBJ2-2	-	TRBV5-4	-	TGTGCCAGCAGCTTCAGTTCGGGGGAGCTGTTTTTT	CASSFSSGELFF
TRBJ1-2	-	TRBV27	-	TGTGCCAGCAGGGACTCCCTCTTCCCCTATGGCTACACCTTC	CASRDSLFPYGYTF
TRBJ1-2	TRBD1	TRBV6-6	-	TGTGCCAGCAGACCCGACAGGGATACCCATGGCTACACCTTC	CASRPDRDTHGYTF
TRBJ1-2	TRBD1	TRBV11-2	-	TGTGCCAGCAGCTCAAGCCCCGGGACAGGGGATGGCTACACCTTC	CASSSSPGTGDGYTF
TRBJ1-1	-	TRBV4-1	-	TGCGCCAGCAGCCAACCTCCCAAGGGGATCACTGAAGCTTTCTTT	CASSQPPKGITEAFF
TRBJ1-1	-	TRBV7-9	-	TGTGCCAGCAGCTTGGAGTTGGGGGGAGCTTTCTTT	CASSLELGGAFF
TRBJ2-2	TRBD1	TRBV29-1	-	TGCAGCACCCGGGACAGGGAATCCGGGGAGCTGTTTTTT	CSTRDRESGELFF
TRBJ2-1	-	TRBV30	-	TGTGCCTGGAGTGGAGAATCAAATGAGCAGTTCTTC	CAWSGESNEQFF
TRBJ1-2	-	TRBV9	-	TGTGCCAGCAGCCCTGGTCGGAACTATGGCTACACCTTC	CASSPGRNYGYTF
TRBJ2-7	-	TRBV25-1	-	TGTGCCAGCAGCCAAGGGGTGGCAGGCTCCAACTACGAGCAGTACTTC	CASSQGVAGSNYEQYF
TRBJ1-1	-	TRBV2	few	TGTGCCAGCCGTCCCACAGGGTCTAGTCGAGCTTTCTTT	CASRPTGSSRAFF
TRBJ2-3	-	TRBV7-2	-	TGTGCCAGCAGCTTAGCGCCGCTAGGAAGCACAGATACGCAGTATTTT	CASSLAPLGSTDTQYF
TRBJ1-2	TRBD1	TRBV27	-	TGTGCCAGCAGTTCATGGACAGGGGGGTACTATGGCTACACCTTC	CASSSWTGGYYGYTF
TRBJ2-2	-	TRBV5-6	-	TGTGCCAGCAGCTCCCTGGGCGGAAGGGGCACCGGGGAGCTGTTTTTT	CASSSLGGRGTGELFF
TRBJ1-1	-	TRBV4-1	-	TGCGCCAGCAGCCAACAAGAGGTAGGCCCCCGCGCAACTGAAGCTTTCTTT	CASSQQEVGPRATEAFF
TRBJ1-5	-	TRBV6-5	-	TGTGCCAGCTGGACCACAGGATATAGCAATCAGCCCCAGCATTTT	CASWTTGYSNQPQHF
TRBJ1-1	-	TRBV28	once	TGTGCCAGCAGTCTGACAGTCTTGAACACTGAAGCTTTCTTT	CASSLTVLNTEAFF
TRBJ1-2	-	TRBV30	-	TGTGCCTGGAGTGTAGGGCGAGACAGTTTTAACTATGGCTACCCCTTC	CAWSVGRDSFNYGYPF
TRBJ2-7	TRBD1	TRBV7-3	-	TGTGCCAGCAGCTTATTTAGGGGGACAGACTACGAGCAGTACTTC	CASSLFRGTDYEQYF
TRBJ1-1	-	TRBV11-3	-	TGTGCCAGCAGCCTGGGGGGTCACCAGGGGAACACTGAAGCTTTCTTT	CASSLGGHQGNTEAFF
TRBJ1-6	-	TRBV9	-	TGTGCCAGCAGCGTAGCAGGGGTAATAAGTTCACCCCTCCACTTT	CASSVAGVISSPLHF
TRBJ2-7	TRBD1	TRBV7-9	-	TGTGCCAGCAGCCCATGGACAGGGGGCACATACGAGCAGTACTTC	CASSPWTGGTYEQYF